The 3 T cell receptor beta chains in this list originate from one sample, sequenced in a study of cytomegalovirus exposure and HLA in healthy donors. Primers: 60 Vbeta forward and 13 Jbeta reverse. Some clones are missing from TCRdb's copy, which holds only in-frame ones; the method was immunoSEQ multiplex PCR. The sample carries under 250,000 clones, 85% recorded once. Sequencing used PBMCs. The receptors derive from a human donor in good health.

This clone was counted a few times. This rearrangement joins TRBV29-1 to TRBJ2-2; D unclear. Germline loops: CDR1 SQVTM, CDR2 ANQGSEA. The CDR3 contains 11 residues. Trimming left V 7 bases short and J 2 bases short, with 5 bases between. This CDR3 is CSARNTGELFF. As DNA, the CDR3 is TGCAGCGCCAGAAACACCGGGGAGCTGTTTTTT.

The V and J genes are TRBV6-5 and TRBJ2-5; D might be TRBD1 (8 bases). Per germline, CDR1 MNHEY and CDR2 SVGAGI. This CDR3 contains 15 residues. Deletions cut 6 bases from V and 11 bases from J, with 25 bases between. The CDR3 coding sequence is TGTGCCAGCAGCCTCGGACAGGGTATTAGGGGGGGGCAGTACTTC. Its translation: CASSLGQGIRGGQYF.

The J gene is TRBJ2-3, the V gene TRBV4-2; D unresolved. CDR1 is LGHNA and CDR2 is YNFKEQ in the germline V gene. V lost 2 bases and J lost 2, with 5 bases in between. The CDR3 contains 13 residues. CDR3 bases: TGTGCCAGCAGCCAACTCCCCACAGATACGCAGTATTTT. Protein product: CASSQLPTDTQYF.